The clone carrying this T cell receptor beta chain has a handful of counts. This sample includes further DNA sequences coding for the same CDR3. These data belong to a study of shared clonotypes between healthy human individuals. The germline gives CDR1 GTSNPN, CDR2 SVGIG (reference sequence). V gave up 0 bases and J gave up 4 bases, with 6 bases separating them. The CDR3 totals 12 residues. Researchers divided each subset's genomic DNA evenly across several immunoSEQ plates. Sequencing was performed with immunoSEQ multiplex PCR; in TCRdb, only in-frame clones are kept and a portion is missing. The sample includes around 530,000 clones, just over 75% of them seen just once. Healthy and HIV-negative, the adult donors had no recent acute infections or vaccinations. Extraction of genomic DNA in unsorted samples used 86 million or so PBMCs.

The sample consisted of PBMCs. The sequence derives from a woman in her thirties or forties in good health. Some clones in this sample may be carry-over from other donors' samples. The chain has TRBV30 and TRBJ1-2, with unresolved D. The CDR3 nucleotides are TGTGCCTGGAGTGTATTGGGCTATGGCTACACCTTC. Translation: CAWSVLGYGYTF. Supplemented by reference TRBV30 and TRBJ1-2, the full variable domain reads SQTIHQWPATLVQPVGSPLSLECTVEGTSNPNLYWYRQAAGRGLQLLFYSVGIGQISSEVPQNLSASRPQDRQFILSSKKLLLSDSGFYLCAWSVLGYGYTFGSGTRLTVV.